Sequencing of this T cell receptor (delta chain) was carried out in a study of gamma delta lymphoproliferative disorders and STAT genes. Across the study: The EuroClonality-NGS protocol was used to prepare delta libraries. Study observations and caveats: Public or private status of leukemic clones needs confirmation. Delta repertoires did not separate groups, but patient gamma repertoires clustered apart.

Points on this clone: The antigen is not known. The likely explanation is a read error, given a far larger clone one base away. Other DNA sequences of this sample code for an identical CDR3.

TCRdb applied CATT to the multiplex PCR reads for clone calling. The data show 1,200 or so delta-chain clones, approximately 1.5% seen once. Sequencing used genomic DNA taken from PBMCs of patients and controls. The J segment lost 0 bases and the V segment lost 3 bases, leaving 24 bases of the junction unmatched. Germline assignment: CDR1 TSWWSYY and CDR2 QGS. The CDR3 is 22 residues long. This TCR derives from a human donor in good health. Sequencing was carried out using blood. The chain joins TRDV1 to TRDJ1, with 8 bases matching TRDD3. CDR3: CALGELAHLLSAGGIYTDKLIF. The CDR3 coding sequence is TGTGCTCTTGGGGAGCTTGCCCACCTGTTGTCCGCTGGGGGAATTTACACCGATAAACTCATCTTT.